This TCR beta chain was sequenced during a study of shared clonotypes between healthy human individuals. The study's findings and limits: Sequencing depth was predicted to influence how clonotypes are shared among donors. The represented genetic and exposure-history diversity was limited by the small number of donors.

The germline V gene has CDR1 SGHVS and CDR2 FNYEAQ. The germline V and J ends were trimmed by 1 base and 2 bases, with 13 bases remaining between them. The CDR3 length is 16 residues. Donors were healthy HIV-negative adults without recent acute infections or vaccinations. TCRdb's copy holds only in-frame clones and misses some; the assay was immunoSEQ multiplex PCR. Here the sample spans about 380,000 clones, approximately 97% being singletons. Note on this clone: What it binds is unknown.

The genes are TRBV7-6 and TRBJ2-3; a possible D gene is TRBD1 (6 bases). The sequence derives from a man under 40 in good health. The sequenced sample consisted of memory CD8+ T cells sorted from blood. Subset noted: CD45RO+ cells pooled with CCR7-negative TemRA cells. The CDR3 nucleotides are TGTGCCAGCAGCTTAGTTGGATGGGACACCACAGATACGCAGTATTTT. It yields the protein CASSLVGWDTTDTQYF. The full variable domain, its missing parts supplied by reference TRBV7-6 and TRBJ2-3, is GAGVSQSPRYKVTKRGQDVALRCDPISGHVSLYWYRQALGQGPEFLTYFNYEAQQDKSGLPNDRFSAERPEGSISTLTIQRTEQRDSAMYRCASSLVGWDTTDTQYFGPGTRLTVL.